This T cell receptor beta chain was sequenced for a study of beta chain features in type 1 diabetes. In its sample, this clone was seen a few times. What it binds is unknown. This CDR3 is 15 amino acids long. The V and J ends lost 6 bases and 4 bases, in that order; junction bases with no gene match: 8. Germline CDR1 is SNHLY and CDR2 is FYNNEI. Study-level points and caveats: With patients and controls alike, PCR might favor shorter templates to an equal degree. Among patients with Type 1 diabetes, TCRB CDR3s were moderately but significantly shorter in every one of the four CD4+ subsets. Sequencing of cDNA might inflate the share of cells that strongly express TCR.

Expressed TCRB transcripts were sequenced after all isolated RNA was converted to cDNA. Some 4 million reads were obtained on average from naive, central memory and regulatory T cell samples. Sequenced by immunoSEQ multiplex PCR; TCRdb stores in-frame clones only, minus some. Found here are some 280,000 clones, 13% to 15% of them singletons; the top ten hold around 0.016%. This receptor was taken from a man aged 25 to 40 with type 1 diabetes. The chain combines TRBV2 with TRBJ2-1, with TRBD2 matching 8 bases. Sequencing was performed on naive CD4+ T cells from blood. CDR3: CASSRAGVRYNEQFF. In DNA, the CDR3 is TGTGCCAGCAGCCGAGCGGGAGTGAGGTACAATGAGCAGTTCTTC.